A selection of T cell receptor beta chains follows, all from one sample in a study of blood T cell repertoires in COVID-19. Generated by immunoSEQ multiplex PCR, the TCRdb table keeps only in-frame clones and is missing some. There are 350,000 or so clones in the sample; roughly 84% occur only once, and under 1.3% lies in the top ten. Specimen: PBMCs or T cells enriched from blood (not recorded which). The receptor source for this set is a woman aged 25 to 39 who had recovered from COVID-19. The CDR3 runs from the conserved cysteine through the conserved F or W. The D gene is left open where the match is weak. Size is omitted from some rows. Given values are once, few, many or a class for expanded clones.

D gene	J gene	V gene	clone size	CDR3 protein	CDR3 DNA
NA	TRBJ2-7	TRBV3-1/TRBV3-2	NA	CASSLGEATYEQYF	TGTGCCAGCAGCCTGGGGGAGGCTACCTACGAGCAGTACTTC
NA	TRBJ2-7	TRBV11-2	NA	CASSSTGTSYEQYF	TGTGCCAGCAGCTCTACCGGGACAAGCTACGAGCAGTACTTC
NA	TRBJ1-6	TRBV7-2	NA	CASSLLTGGSPLHF	TGTGCCAGCAGCCTACTGACAGGAGGTTCACCCCTCCACTTT
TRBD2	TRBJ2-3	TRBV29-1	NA	CSVEGVRLAGLDTQYF	TGCAGCGTTGAAGGGGTCAGGCTAGCGGGGTTAGATACGCAGTATTTT
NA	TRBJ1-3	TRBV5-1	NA	CASSRSQGSSGNTIYF	TGCGCCAGCAGCCGTAGTCAGGGGAGCTCTGGAAACACCATATATTTT
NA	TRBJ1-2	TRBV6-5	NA	CASAQRRVDGYTF	TGTGCCAGCGCCCAAAGGAGGGTCGATGGCTACACCTTC
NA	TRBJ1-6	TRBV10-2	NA	CASRTTEYNSPLHF	TGCGCCAGCAGGACCACAGAGTATAATTCACCCCTCCACTTT
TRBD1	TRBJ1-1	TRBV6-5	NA	CASYRGLNTEAFF	TGTGCCAGCTATAGGGGGCTGAACACTGAAGCTTTCTTT
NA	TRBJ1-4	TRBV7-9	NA	CASQSFGGHTTNEKLFF	TGTGCCAGCCAATCGTTTGGTGGACACACAACTAATGAAAAACTGTTTTTT
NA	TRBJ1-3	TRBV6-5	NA	CASSSGPGDPGNTIYF	TGTGCCAGCAGTTCGGGACCGGGAGACCCTGGGAACACCATATATTTT
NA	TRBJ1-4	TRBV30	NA	CAWSVRRGVNEKLFF	TGTGCCTGGAGTGTACGACGGGGAGTAAATGAAAAACTGTTTTTT
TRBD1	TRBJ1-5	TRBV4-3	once	CASSQEGQGTGELQPQHF	TGCGCCAGCAGCCAAGAGGGCCAGGGGACAGGGGAACTTCAGCCCCAGCATTTT
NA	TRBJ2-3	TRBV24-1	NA	CATSDPRQPGNTQYF	TGTGCCACCAGTGATCCCCGACAGCCAGGGAACACGCAGTATTTT
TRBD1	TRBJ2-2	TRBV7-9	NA	CASRATGAGELFF	TGTGCCAGCAGGGCTACAGGGGCCGGGGAGCTGTTTTTT
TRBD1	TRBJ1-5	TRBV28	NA	CASSFGDRSNQPQHF	TGTGCCAGCAGTTTTGGGGACAGAAGCAATCAGCCCCAGCATTTT
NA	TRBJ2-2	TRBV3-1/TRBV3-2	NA	CASSYRGSPHGGELFF	TGTGCCAGCAGCTACCGGGGGTCTCCTCACGGCGGGGAGCTGTTTTTT
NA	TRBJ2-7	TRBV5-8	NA	CASSLYPLTYEQYF	TGTGCCAGCAGCTTGTATCCCTTAACCTACGAGCAGTACTTC
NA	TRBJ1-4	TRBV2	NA	CASSEGGLGEKLFF	TGTGCCAGCAGTGAGGGGGGGCTTGGGGAAAAACTGTTTTTT
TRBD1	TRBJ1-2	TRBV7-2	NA	CASLNRGGYGYTF	TGTGCCAGCCTCAACAGGGGTGGCTATGGCTACACCTTC
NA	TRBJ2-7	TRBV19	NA	CASSQGHPYEQYF	TGTGCCAGTAGTCAGGGACATCCCTACGAGCAGTACTTC
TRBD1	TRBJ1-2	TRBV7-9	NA	CASSIGQGAVGYTF	TGTGCCAGCAGCATTGGACAGGGGGCGGTTGGCTACACCTTC
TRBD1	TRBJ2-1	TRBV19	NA	CASSIGQGTYNEQFF	TGTGCCAGTAGTATTGGACAGGGGACCTACAATGAGCAGTTCTTC
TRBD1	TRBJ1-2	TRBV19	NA	CASTQPGQGYGYTF	TGTGCCAGTACCCAACCGGGACAGGGCTATGGCTACACCTTC
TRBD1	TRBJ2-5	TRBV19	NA	CASSIGGTGQGETQYF	TGTGCCAGTAGTATAGGAGGTACGGGACAGGGAGAGACCCAGTACTTC
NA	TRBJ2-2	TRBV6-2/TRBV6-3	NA	CASSYRSQGNKELFF	TGTGCCAGCAGTTACAGGTCGCAGGGAAACAAGGAGCTGTTTTTT
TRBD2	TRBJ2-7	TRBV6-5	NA	CASRDASGGALEQYF	TGTGCCAGCAGGGACGCTAGCGGGGGGGCGTTGGAGCAGTACTTC
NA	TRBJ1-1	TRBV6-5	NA	CASRIQGKAFF	TGTGCCAGCAGGATACAGGGAAAAGCTTTCTTT
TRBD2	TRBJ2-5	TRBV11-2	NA	CASSLLGAGGPWETQYF	TGTGCCAGCAGTCTTCTTGGAGCGGGGGGCCCTTGGGAGACCCAGTACTTC
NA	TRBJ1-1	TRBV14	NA	CASSQLSGGTEAFF	TGTGCCAGCAGCCAACTAAGCGGGGGGACTGAAGCTTTCTTT